Listed below are T cell receptor beta chains from one sample, sequenced in a study of cytomegalovirus exposure and HLA in healthy donors. The protocol was immunoSEQ multiplex PCR, while the TCRdb copy is restricted to in-frame clones and leaves out a portion. Here the sample spans some 140,000 clones, 80% being singletons. Sequenced input: PBMCs. Receptors originate from a man aged 25-40 years in good health and CMV-seropositive. CDR3s include the opening cysteine and the closing phenylalanine or tryptophan. Each record gives: D gene, V gene, J gene, clone size, CDR3 protein, CDR3 DNA. A D gene is named only where the DNA matches it firmly. The size of a clone is reported for some rows only, either as once, few or many, or as a class for expanded clones.

D gene: NA
V gene: TRBV10-3
J gene: TRBJ2-5
clone size: few
CDR3 protein: CAISESTGKGTQYF
CDR3 DNA: TGTGCCATCAGTGAGTCGACGGGGAAGGGGACCCAGTACTTC

D gene: TRBD1
V gene: TRBV28
J gene: TRBJ1-2
clone size: NA
CDR3 protein: CASSQGTGYGYTF
CDR3 DNA: TGTGCCAGCAGTCAAGGGACAGGGTATGGCTACACCTTC

D gene: NA
V gene: TRBV2
J gene: TRBJ2-2
clone size: NA
CDR3 protein: CASSDTTGTQVTGELFF
CDR3 DNA: TGTGCCAGCAGCGATACCACCGGGACTCAGGTCACCGGGGAGCTGTTTTTT

D gene: NA
V gene: TRBV10-3
J gene: TRBJ2-1
clone size: NA
CDR3 protein: CAISESRRGRVGNEQFF
CDR3 DNA: TGTGCCATCAGTGAGTCGCGGAGGGGGCGGGTGGGCAATGAGCAGTTCTTC

D gene: NA
V gene: TRBV12-5
J gene: TRBJ2-7
clone size: NA
CDR3 protein: CASAVTVPTGVTGAYF
CDR3 DNA: TGTGCTAGTGCCGTGACTGTCCCGACAGGCGTCACCGGCGCGTACTTC

D gene: NA
V gene: TRBV5-1
J gene: TRBJ1-2
clone size: NA
CDR3 protein: CASSLSPAGGLSGYTF
CDR3 DNA: TGCGCCAGCAGCTTGAGTCCCGCCGGAGGGCTCAGTGGCTACACCTTC

D gene: NA
V gene: TRBV2
J gene: TRBJ2-3
clone size: NA
CDR3 protein: CASSDLMSREQYF
CDR3 DNA: TGTGCCAGCAGTGATCTGATGTCGCGGGAGCAGTATTTT

D gene: TRBD1
V gene: TRBV6-5
J gene: TRBJ1-3
clone size: NA
CDR3 protein: CASSRRGPGNTIYF
CDR3 DNA: TGTGCCAGCAGCCGCAGGGGGCCTGGAAACACCATATATTTT

D gene: TRBD2
V gene: TRBV11-3
J gene: TRBJ2-1
clone size: NA
CDR3 protein: CASSSNGLATDEQFF
CDR3 DNA: TGTGCCAGCAGCTCCAACGGACTAGCGACGGATGAGCAGTTCTTC

D gene: TRBD2
V gene: TRBV28
J gene: TRBJ2-7
clone size: few
CDR3 protein: CASSGRGLEAYEQYF
CDR3 DNA: TGTGCCAGCAGTGGAAGGGGACTAGAGGCCTACGAGCAGTACTTC

D gene: TRBD1
V gene: TRBV30
J gene: TRBJ1-2
clone size: once
CDR3 protein: CAWSGDRNYGYTF
CDR3 DNA: TGTGCCTGGTCCGGGGACAGGAACTATGGCTACACCTTC

D gene: NA
V gene: TRBV7-3
J gene: TRBJ2-1
clone size: NA
CDR3 protein: CASSSPLSGEQFF
CDR3 DNA: TGTGCCAGCAGCTCGCCTCTTTCCGGGGAGCAGTTCTTC

D gene: NA
V gene: TRBV7-8
J gene: TRBJ1-5
clone size: NA
CDR3 protein: CASSLDGTGEGPQHF
CDR3 DNA: TGTGCCAGCAGCTTAGACGGGACTGGAGAGGGACCCCAGCATTTT

D gene: NA
V gene: TRBV7-2
J gene: TRBJ1-1
clone size: NA
CDR3 protein: CASSLEGATEAFF
CDR3 DNA: TGTGCCAGCAGCCTGGAGGGTGCCACTGAAGCTTTCTTT

D gene: NA
V gene: TRBV7-8
J gene: TRBJ2-7
clone size: NA
CDR3 protein: CASSLARVINEQYF
CDR3 DNA: TGTGCCAGCAGCTTAGCGAGGGTCATAAACGAGCAGTACTTC

D gene: TRBD1
V gene: TRBV18
J gene: TRBJ1-2
clone size: once
CDR3 protein: CASSPGTGGWGYTF
CDR3 DNA: TGTGCCAGCTCACCCGGGACAGGGGGTTGGGGCTACACCTTC

D gene: TRBD1
V gene: TRBV28
J gene: TRBJ2-7
clone size: NA
CDR3 protein: CASRPGQTSYEQYF
CDR3 DNA: TGTGCCAGCAGGCCGGGACAGACCTCCTACGAGCAGTACTTC

D gene: TRBD1
V gene: TRBV6-1
J gene: TRBJ2-3
clone size: NA
CDR3 protein: CASSEARDSHTDTQYF
CDR3 DNA: TGTGCCAGCAGTGAAGCTCGGGACAGTCACACAGATACGCAGTATTTT

D gene: NA
V gene: TRBV28
J gene: TRBJ2-7
clone size: once
CDR3 protein: CASSFQGGSYEQYF
CDR3 DNA: TGTGCCAGCAGTTTCCAGGGTGGCTCCTACGAGCAGTACTTC

D gene: TRBD2
V gene: TRBV30
J gene: TRBJ2-7
clone size: once
CDR3 protein: CAWSREGYEQYF
CDR3 DNA: TGTGCCTGGAGCCGGGAGGGCTACGAGCAGTACTTC

D gene: TRBD2
V gene: TRBV7-2
J gene: TRBJ2-2
clone size: NA
CDR3 protein: CASSLGLAVAGELFF
CDR3 DNA: TGTGCCAGCAGCCTGGGACTAGCAGTGGCCGGGGAGCTGTTTTTT

D gene: TRBD2
V gene: TRBV18
J gene: TRBJ2-1
clone size: NA
CDR3 protein: CASSPRIAGSIGDEQFF
CDR3 DNA: TGTGCCAGCTCCCCCAGGATAGCGGGATCCATCGGGGATGAGCAGTTCTTC

D gene: TRBD1
V gene: TRBV5-1
J gene: TRBJ2-6
clone size: NA
CDR3 protein: CASSGTESRSGANVLTF
CDR3 DNA: TGCGCCAGCTCGGGGACAGAGAGCCGCTCTGGGGCCAACGTCCTGACTTTC

D gene: TRBD1
V gene: TRBV4-1
J gene: TRBJ2-7
clone size: NA
CDR3 protein: CASSREDRGLYEQYF
CDR3 DNA: TGCGCCAGCAGCCGAGAGGACAGGGGCCTCTACGAGCAGTACTTC

D gene: NA
V gene: TRBV28
J gene: TRBJ1-2
clone size: once
CDR3 protein: CASSSRGGRDYGYTF
CDR3 DNA: TGTGCCAGCAGTTCCCGGGGGGGGAGGGACTATGGCTACACCTTC

D gene: TRBD2
V gene: TRBV5-8
J gene: TRBJ2-1
clone size: NA
CDR3 protein: CASSFGVAGVSYNEQFF
CDR3 DNA: TGTGCCAGCAGCTTCGGTGTAGCGGGAGTGTCCTACAATGAGCAGTTCTTC

D gene: NA
V gene: TRBV4-1
J gene: TRBJ2-7
clone size: NA
CDR3 protein: CASSQEWGGPYYEQYF
CDR3 DNA: TGCGCCAGCAGCCAAGAGTGGGGCGGACCCTACTACGAGCAGTACTTC

D gene: TRBD1
V gene: TRBV5-1
J gene: TRBJ2-5
clone size: NA
CDR3 protein: CASSWALTGTQETQYF
CDR3 DNA: TGCGCCAGCAGCTGGGCTCTGACAGGGACCCAAGAGACCCAGTACTTC

D gene: NA
V gene: TRBV6-5
J gene: TRBJ1-6
clone size: NA
CDR3 protein: CASSYSPVPNSPLHF
CDR3 DNA: TGTGCCAGCAGTTACTCGCCAGTCCCCAATTCACCCCTCCACTTT

D gene: TRBD1
V gene: TRBV5-1
J gene: TRBJ2-7
clone size: NA
CDR3 protein: CASSFTGGTSYEQYF
CDR3 DNA: TGCGCCAGCAGCTTTACAGGGGGCACCTCCTACGAGCAGTACTTC

D gene: TRBD1
V gene: TRBV5-6
J gene: TRBJ1-5
clone size: NA
CDR3 protein: CASSLEGQGISNQPQHF
CDR3 DNA: TGTGCCAGCAGCTTGGAGGGACAGGGGATTAGCAATCAGCCCCAGCATTTT

D gene: NA
V gene: TRBV5-4
J gene: TRBJ2-7
clone size: NA
CDR3 protein: CASSSRSGQTYEQYF
CDR3 DNA: TGTGCCAGCAGCTCCCGATCAGGACAGACCTACGAGCAGTACTTC

D gene: NA
V gene: TRBV5-6
J gene: TRBJ2-5
clone size: NA
CDR3 protein: CASSITGLRETQYF
CDR3 DNA: TGTGCCAGCAGCATAACGGGACTCCGAGAGACCCAGTACTTC

D gene: NA
V gene: TRBV5-1
J gene: TRBJ2-6
clone size: NA
CDR3 protein: CASSLVGAGANVLTF
CDR3 DNA: TGCGCCAGCAGCTTGGTAGGGGCTGGGGCCAACGTCCTGACTTTC

D gene: NA
V gene: TRBV27
J gene: TRBJ2-7
clone size: NA
CDR3 protein: CASSQRGYEQYF
CDR3 DNA: TGTGCCAGCAGCCAAAGGGGCTACGAGCAGTACTTC

D gene: NA
V gene: TRBV28
J gene: TRBJ2-3
clone size: few
CDR3 protein: CASSDPRRGGTDTQYF
CDR3 DNA: TGTGCCAGCAGTGACCCCCGCCGGGGAGGCACAGATACGCAGTATTTT

D gene: NA
V gene: TRBV10-1
J gene: TRBJ2-7
clone size: NA
CDR3 protein: CASSAIQTNEQYF
CDR3 DNA: TGCGCCAGCAGCGCGATACAGACTAACGAGCAGTACTTC

D gene: NA
V gene: TRBV29-1
J gene: TRBJ2-7
clone size: NA
CDR3 protein: CSVVAASYEQYF
CDR3 DNA: TGCAGCGTTGTAGCGGCCTCCTACGAGCAGTACTTC

D gene: TRBD2
V gene: TRBV19
J gene: TRBJ2-3
clone size: NA
CDR3 protein: CASGSGRVGTDTQYF
CDR3 DNA: TGTGCCAGCGGGAGCGGGAGGGTAGGCACAGATACGCAGTATTTT

D gene: TRBD2
V gene: TRBV4-1
J gene: TRBJ2-1
clone size: NA
CDR3 protein: CASSQEVSGSYNEQFF
CDR3 DNA: TGCGCCAGCAGCCAAGAGGTTAGCGGGTCCTACAATGAGCAGTTCTTC

D gene: NA
V gene: TRBV28
J gene: TRBJ1-5
clone size: NA
CDR3 protein: CASRGRTSPNNQPQHF
CDR3 DNA: TGTGCCAGCAGAGGTCGGACATCCCCTAACAATCAGCCCCAGCATTTT

D gene: TRBD2
V gene: TRBV7-2
J gene: TRBJ2-7
clone size: NA
CDR3 protein: CASSQGSGSLYEQYF
CDR3 DNA: TGTGCCAGCAGCCAAGGGAGCGGGAGTTTGTACGAGCAGTACTTC

D gene: TRBD1
V gene: TRBV28
J gene: TRBJ2-4
clone size: NA
CDR3 protein: CASSPSTGNVNIQYF
CDR3 DNA: TGTGCCAGCAGTCCATCGACAGGGAATGTAAACATTCAGTACTTC

D gene: TRBD1
V gene: TRBV7-3
J gene: TRBJ2-1
clone size: NA
CDR3 protein: CASSLTARDSEQFF
CDR3 DNA: TGTGCCAGCAGCTTAACCGCTCGGGACAGTGAGCAGTTCTTC

D gene: NA
V gene: TRBV5-1
J gene: TRBJ2-7
clone size: NA
CDR3 protein: CASSLAAGRGEQYF
CDR3 DNA: TGCGCCAGCAGCTTGGCCGCAGGACGGGGCGAGCAGTACTTC

D gene: TRBD1
V gene: TRBV6-6
J gene: TRBJ1-4
clone size: few
CDR3 protein: CASSESSGQGEKLFF
CDR3 DNA: TGTGCCAGCAGCGAGAGTTCGGGACAGGGCGAAAAACTGTTTTTT

D gene: TRBD1
V gene: TRBV7-9
J gene: TRBJ2-6
clone size: once
CDR3 protein: CASSPGTGFSGANVLTF
CDR3 DNA: TGTGCCAGCAGCCCCGGGACAGGGTTTTCTGGGGCCAACGTCCTGACTTTC

D gene: NA
V gene: TRBV2
J gene: TRBJ1-1
clone size: few
CDR3 protein: CASGGKRDTEAFF
CDR3 DNA: TGTGCCAGCGGAGGGAAGAGGGACACTGAAGCTTTCTTT

D gene: NA
V gene: TRBV18
J gene: TRBJ1-2
clone size: NA
CDR3 protein: CASSPVPLQTNYGYTF
CDR3 DNA: TGTGCCAGCTCACCTGTCCCTTTACAGACTAACTATGGCTACACCTTC

D gene: NA
V gene: TRBV4-1
J gene: TRBJ1-2
clone size: NA
CDR3 protein: CASSQDNRNYGYTF
CDR3 DNA: TGCGCCAGCAGCCAAGATAACAGAAACTATGGCTACACCTTC

D gene: TRBD2
V gene: TRBV2
J gene: TRBJ2-7
clone size: NA
CDR3 protein: CASSPWALAESYEQYF
CDR3 DNA: TGTGCCAGCAGTCCTTGGGCACTAGCGGAATCCTACGAGCAGTACTTC

D gene: NA
V gene: TRBV2
J gene: TRBJ1-5
clone size: once
CDR3 protein: CASSEPDNNQPQHF
CDR3 DNA: TGTGCCAGCAGTGAGCCGGACAACAATCAGCCCCAGCATTTT

D gene: TRBD2
V gene: TRBV27
J gene: TRBJ2-1
clone size: NA
CDR3 protein: CASSSLSGGPKPEQFF
CDR3 DNA: TGTGCCAGCAGTTCCCTTTCGGGAGGGCCGAAACCTGAGCAGTTCTTC

D gene: TRBD1
V gene: TRBV30
J gene: TRBJ2-1
clone size: NA
CDR3 protein: CAWSVQGANEQFF
CDR3 DNA: TGTGCCTGGAGTGTACAGGGGGCCAATGAGCAGTTCTTC

D gene: NA
V gene: TRBV7-9
J gene: TRBJ2-1
clone size: NA
CDR3 protein: CASSQGLLNEQFF
CDR3 DNA: TGTGCCAGCAGCCAGGGACTCCTCAATGAGCAGTTCTTC

D gene: NA
V gene: TRBV6-5
J gene: TRBJ2-5
clone size: NA
CDR3 protein: CASSQGWETQYF
CDR3 DNA: TGTGCCAGCAGTCAGGGTTGGGAGACCCAGTACTTC

D gene: NA
V gene: TRBV5-4
J gene: TRBJ1-2
clone size: NA
CDR3 protein: CASSLVGAGRGGYTF
CDR3 DNA: TGTGCCAGCAGCTTGGTCGGGGCGGGGCGGGGTGGCTACACCTTC